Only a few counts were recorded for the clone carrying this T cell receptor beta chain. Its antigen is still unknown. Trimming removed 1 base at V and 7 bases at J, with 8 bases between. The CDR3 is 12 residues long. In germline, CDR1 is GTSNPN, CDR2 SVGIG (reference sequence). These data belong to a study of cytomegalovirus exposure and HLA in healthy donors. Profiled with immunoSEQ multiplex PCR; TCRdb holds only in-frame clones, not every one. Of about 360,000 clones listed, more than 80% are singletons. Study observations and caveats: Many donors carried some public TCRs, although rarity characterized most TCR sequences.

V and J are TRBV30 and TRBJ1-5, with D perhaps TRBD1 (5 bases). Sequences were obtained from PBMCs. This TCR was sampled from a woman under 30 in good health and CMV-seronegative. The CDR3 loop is CAWSDQGQPQHF. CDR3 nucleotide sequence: TGTGCCTGGAGTGACCAGGGACAGCCCCAGCATTTT.